This is a list of T cell receptor beta chains from one sample in a study of blood T cells in healthy people across ages. TCRdb passed the 5' RACE reads through MiXCR, listing each CDR3 protein once. The table has around 1,600,000 distinct CDR3 sequences, around 40% seen once; the top ten hold around 4%. Sequenced: blood. These receptor sequences come from a woman aged 18-29 years in good health. The CDR3 runs from the conserved cysteine through the conserved F or W. D genes are given only for firm matches. The size entry is marked missing in some rows and otherwise reads once, few, many or a size class.

clone_size,j_call,v_call,d_call,cdr3_nt,cdr3_aa
few,TRBJ2-1,TRBV3-1,TRBD2,TGTGCCAGCAGTGCTCGAACAGCGGGAGCCTATGAGCAGTTCTTC,CASSARTAGAYEQFF
.,TRBJ2-2,TRBV10-3,TRBD2,TGTGCCATCAGCACGGGAGCGGGGACCGGGGAGCTGTTTTTT,CAISTGAGTGELFF
.,TRBJ2-7,TRBV11-2,TRBD1,TGTGCCAGCAGCTTCATAGGACAGGGCAGAGGCTACGAGCAGTACTTC,CASSFIGQGRGYEQYF
.,TRBJ2-6,TRBV27,TRBD1,TGTGCCAGCAGCCCGAAAAGGACAGGGGTTCCCTCTGGGGCCAACGTCCTGACTTTC,CASSPKRTGVPSGANVLTF
few,TRBJ2-7,TRBV6-5,.,TGTGCCAGCAGTCTCTATAGCGGAGTCTCCTACGAGCAGTACTTC,CASSLYSGVSYEQYF
.,TRBJ2-3,TRBV30,TRBD2,TGTGCCTGCCCGCTAGCGGGGGGCTCAGATACGCAGTATTTT,CACPLAGGSDTQYF
.,TRBJ2-1,TRBV6-4,TRBD2,TGTGCCAGCAGTGAGTCAGCGGGGGAACACAATGAGCAGTTCTTC,CASSESAGEHNEQFF
few,TRBJ1-2,TRBV29-1,.,TGCAGCGTTTGTGGGCCTAACTATGGCTACACCTTC,CSVCGPNYGYTF
.,TRBJ2-7,TRBV27,TRBD2,TGTGCCAGCAGTTTATCGTTGCGGGGGGCCTACGAGCAGTACTTC,CASSLSLRGAYEQYF
few,TRBJ2-7,TRBV7-3,.,TGTGCCAGCAGCTTAATCGCCCAGGGGGAGCAGTACTTC,CASSLIAQGEQYF
.,TRBJ2-4,TRBV15,TRBD1,TGTGCCACCAGGTCCGAGGGGACAGGGGCCAAAAACATTCAGTACTTC,CATRSEGTGAKNIQYF
few,TRBJ1-2,TRBV9,.,TGTGCCAGCACAGGGATCCGGTCTTATGGCTACACCTTC,CASTGIRSYGYTF
.,TRBJ2-1,TRBV5-5,.,TGTGCCAGCAGCTTGGTAGTAGCTACGGGCTCCTACAATGAGCAGTTCTTC,CASSLVVATGSYNEQFF
few,TRBJ2-5,TRBV20-1,.,TGCAGTGCTAGAGGGGACATCGAGACCCAGTACTTC,CSARGDIETQYF
.,TRBJ2-5,TRBV4-2,.,TGTGCCAGCAGCCCTGGGGCGGCTTCCTACAATGAGCAGTACTTC,CASSPGAASYNEQYF
.,TRBJ1-5,TRBV15,TRBD1,TGTGCCACCAGCAGATCCCCCATCCCGGGACAGAGCAATCAGCCCCAGCATTTT,CATSRSPIPGQSNQPQHF
few,TRBJ1-2,TRBV30,.,TGTGCCTGGAGTGTAAGCAGGGGCTATGGCTACACCTTC,CAWSVSRGYGYTF
.,TRBJ1-2,TRBV29-1,TRBD1,TGCAGCGTTGAGACAGGGTTCTATGGCTACACCTTC,CSVETGFYGYTF